A selection of T cell receptor beta chains follows, all from one sample in a study of somatic mutations in cytotoxic T cells in rheumatoid arthritis. Using immunoSEQ multiplex PCR, the repertoire was profiled, and TCRdb retains in-frame clones only, with some absent. The data show fewer than 9,000 clones, roughly 60% seen once. Specimen: CD8+ T cells sorted from blood. These receptors were obtained from a woman aged 40-49 years in good health. Both conserved end residues are part of each CDR3. D genes are given only for firm matches. Clone size is stated in some rows and not others, as once, few, many or a class when expanded.

V gene	D gene	clone size	J gene	CDR3 protein	CDR3 DNA
TRBV6-1	.	.	TRBJ2-7	CASSERISEQYF	TGTGCCAGCAGTGAAAGAATTAGCGAGCAGTACTTC
TRBV6-5	.	few	TRBJ2-1	CASSYSKTSVDEQFF	TGTGCCAGCAGTTACTCGAAAACTAGTGTCGATGAGCAGTTCTTC
TRBV28	.	.	TRBJ2-3	CASSYIRSGGATSTDTQYF	TGTGCCAGCAGTTATATTAGGTCTGGGGGGGCGACCAGCACAGATACGCAGTATTTT
TRBV11-2	.	few	TRBJ2-7	CASSLGSPYEQYF	TGTGCCAGCAGCTTAGGCAGTCCCTACGAGCAGTACTTC
TRBV27	.	.	TRBJ1-1	CASSLSFRGDEAFF	TGTGCCAGCAGTTTATCGTTCAGGGGCGATGAAGCTTTCTTT
TRBV5-4	TRBD2	.	TRBJ2-1	CATQPSGGVHNEQFF	TGTGCCACCCAACCGAGCGGGGGAGTTCACAATGAGCAGTTCTTC
TRBV4-1	.	.	TRBJ2-5	CASSLSIAAEETQYF	TGCGCCAGCAGCCTGTCCATCGCGGCGGAAGAGACCCAGTACTTC
TRBV27	TRBD1	few	TRBJ1-1	CASSSTGAEAFF	TGTGCCAGCAGTTCGACAGGGGCTGAAGCTTTCTTT
TRBV6-5	TRBD2	medium-sized	TRBJ2-7	CASSSSGGSSYEQYF	TGTGCCAGCAGTTCTAGCGGAGGGAGCTCCTACGAGCAGTACTTC
TRBV11-3	TRBD1	.	TRBJ2-1	CASSLWDSNEQFF	TGTGCCAGCAGCTTATGGGACAGCAATGAGCAGTTCTTC
TRBV5-6	.	.	TRBJ1-2	CASSLEGPSNYGYTF	TGTGCCAGCAGCTTGGAAGGCCCGAGTAACTATGGCTACACCTTC
TRBV7-9	.	few	TRBJ2-7	CASSLHGSPYEQYF	TGTGCCAGCAGCTTACACGGGAGCCCCTACGAGCAGTACTTC
TRBV6-1	.	.	TRBJ1-1	CASLAFRANTEAFF	TGTGCCAGCCTAGCTTTTAGGGCGAACACTGAAGCTTTCTTT
TRBV27	.	.	TRBJ1-2	CASSSTGYGYTF	TGTGCCAGCAGTTCGACAGGCTATGGCTACACCTTC
TRBV5-1	.	.	TRBJ2-7	CASISEGERVHEQYF	TGCGCCAGCATATCTGAGGGGGAGAGGGTCCACGAGCAGTACTTC
TRBV5-6	.	.	TRBJ1-1	CASSLFLGDREAFF	TGTGCCAGCAGCTTGTTTTTGGGGGACCGTGAAGCTTTCTTT
TRBV2	.	.	TRBJ2-3	CASSDWGIPDTQYF	TGTGCCAGCAGTGATTGGGGGATCCCAGATACGCAGTATTTT
TRBV27	.	few	TRBJ2-2	CASGGLDTGELFF	TGTGCCAGCGGTGGTCTGGACACCGGGGAGCTGTTTTTT
TRBV5-1	.	.	TRBJ2-1	CASSLGGNSYNEQFF	TGCGCCAGCAGCTTGGGAGGGAATTCCTACAATGAGCAGTTCTTC
TRBV29-1	TRBD1	once	TRBJ2-7	CSVDGTDYEQYF	TGCAGCGTTGATGGGACAGACTACGAGCAGTACTTC
TRBV13	TRBD1	.	TRBJ1-2	CASSPTTGTGFYGYTF	TGTGCCAGCAGTCCTACCACCGGGACAGGGTTCTATGGCTACACCTTC
TRBV6-1	.	.	TRBJ2-7	CASRAGQSYEQYF	TGTGCCAGCAGGGCGGGACAGAGCTACGAGCAGTACTTC
TRBV27	.	.	TRBJ2-1	CASSLLSSYNEQFF	TGTGCCAGCAGTTTACTGAGCTCCTACAATGAGCAGTTCTTC
TRBV19	TRBD1	.	TRBJ1-4	CASSTGTATNEKLFF	TGTGCCAGTAGTACAGGGACAGCAACTAATGAAAAACTGTTTTTT
TRBV19	TRBD2	few	TRBJ2-2	CATRLAETGELFF	TGTGCCACAAGACTAGCGGAAACCGGGGAGCTGTTTTTT
TRBV6-1	TRBD2	few	TRBJ2-7	CASSVYQREGYEQYF	TGTGCCAGCAGTGTGTACCAGCGGGAGGGTTACGAGCAGTACTTC
TRBV7-9	.	.	TRBJ2-1	CASSLVGGIVNEQFF	TGTGCCAGCAGCCTAGTAGGCGGGATAGTCAATGAGCAGTTCTTC
TRBV11-3	.	.	TRBJ2-1	CASSGNWDEQFF	TGTGCCAGCAGCGGGAATTGGGATGAGCAGTTCTTC
TRBV2	.	.	TRBJ2-1	CASSFDQPSYNEQFF	TGTGCCAGCAGTTTCGATCAACCCTCCTACAATGAGCAGTTCTTC
TRBV7-7	.	.	TRBJ2-1	CASSLGLWNEQFF	TGTGCCAGCAGCTTAGGTCTGTGGAATGAGCAGTTCTTC
TRBV5-6	TRBD1	few	TRBJ2-1	CASSLEVYRGPSSYNEQFF	TGTGCCAGCAGCTTGGAGGTCTACAGGGGCCCTAGCTCCTACAATGAGCAGTTCTTC
TRBV29-1	.	.	TRBJ2-7	CSVAGGNYEQYF	TGCAGCGTTGCTGGGGGAAACTACGAGCAGTACTTC
TRBV27	TRBD2	.	TRBJ2-1	CASNSLAGEQFF	TGTGCCAGCAATTCACTAGCGGGTGAGCAGTTCTTC
TRBV5-6	.	once	TRBJ2-7	CASSLDNSYEQYF	TGTGCCAGCAGCTTGGACAACTCCTACGAGCAGTACTTC
TRBV7-9	.	.	TRBJ2-7	CASSSSARTYEQYF	TGTGCCAGCAGCTCGTCGGCACGCACCTACGAGCAGTACTTC
TRBV6-5	.	.	TRBJ1-1	CASRGGTEAFF	TGTGCCAGCAGAGGGGGTACTGAAGCTTTCTTT
TRBV10-2	TRBD2	.	TRBJ2-1	CASSQRTSGRNEQFF	TGCGCCAGCAGCCAAAGAACTAGCGGGAGAAATGAGCAGTTCTTC
TRBV13	.	.	TRBJ2-7	CASSFYGGDEQYF	TGTGCCAGCAGCTTTTATGGGGGCGACGAGCAGTACTTC
TRBV11-3	.	few	TRBJ1-1	CASSPAGYSNTEAFF	TGTGCCAGCAGCCCAGCGGGGTACTCAAACACTGAAGCTTTCTTT
TRBV23-1	TRBD1	few	TRBJ2-7	CASSPTGLEQYF	TGCGCCAGCAGCCCGACAGGGCTCGAGCAGTACTTC
TRBV6-5	TRBD1	.	TRBJ1-4	CASSYTQGSEKLFF	TGTGCCAGCAGTTACACACAGGGGTCTGAAAAACTGTTTTTT
TRBV29-1	.	.	TRBJ2-7	CSVEANEQYF	TGCAGCGTTGAGGCGAACGAGCAGTACTTC
TRBV2	.	.	TRBJ2-5	CASSEVFWDSTQKTQYF	TGTGCCAGCAGTGAAGTGTTCTGGGACTCAACCCAGAAGACCCAGTACTTC
TRBV27	.	.	TRBJ2-7	CASSFGRNYEQYF	TGTGCCAGCAGTTTCGGCAGAAACTACGAGCAGTACTTC
TRBV29-1	.	.	TRBJ2-2	CSAIRGTGELFF	TGCAGCGCGATTAGGGGCACCGGGGAGCTGTTTTTT
TRBV5-6	.	few	TRBJ1-1	CASSLSTGTEAFF	TGTGCCAGCAGCTTATCTACTGGGACTGAAGCTTTCTTT
TRBV9	TRBD1	.	TRBJ1-5	CASSVAGQDNQPQHF	TGTGCCAGCAGCGTAGCGGGACAGGACAATCAGCCCCAGCATTTT
TRBV5-4	.	.	TRBJ2-7	CASSWGVGSYEQYF	TGTGCCAGCAGCTGGGGGGTCGGGTCCTACGAGCAGTACTTC
TRBV1	.	medium-sized	TRBJ1-2	CTSRHSVANYGYTF	TGCACCAGCAGACACAGCGTAGCTAACTATGGCTACACCTTC
TRBV4-1	TRBD2	few	TRBJ2-1	CASSQAGGTSATEQFF	TGCGCCAGCAGCCAAGCAGGTGGGACTAGCGCAACTGAGCAGTTCTTC
TRBV7-8	TRBD2	.	TRBJ2-1	CASSSLAGGRDEQFF	TGTGCCAGCAGCTCTCTAGCGGGAGGAAGGGATGAGCAGTTCTTC
TRBV27	TRBD2	few	TRBJ2-1	CASSHGTSGVNEQFF	TGTGCCAGCAGTCACGGGACTAGCGGGGTCAATGAGCAGTTCTTC
TRBV5-6	TRBD2	few	TRBJ2-3	CASSFWGLGSDTQYF	TGTGCCAGCAGCTTTTGGGGACTAGGTTCGGATACGCAGTATTTT
TRBV2	.	few	TRBJ1-2	CASIRQVAYGYTF	TGTGCCAGCATACGACAGGTGGCCTATGGCTACACCTTC
TRBV11-2	.	.	TRBJ2-5	CASSSTWATKETQYF	TGTGCCAGCAGCTCGACCTGGGCCACTAAAGAGACCCAGTACTTC
TRBV28	TRBD2	.	TRBJ2-5	CASSLLSSGRAFKTQYF	TGTGCCAGCAGTTTATTGTCTAGCGGGAGGGCCTTTAAGACCCAGTACTTC
TRBV7-9	.	.	TRBJ2-1	CASSEILDSYNEQFF	TGTGCCAGCAGTGAAATTTTGGACTCCTACAATGAGCAGTTCTTC
TRBV9	TRBD2	.	TRBJ2-1	CASSVLAGLDEQFF	TGTGCCAGCAGCGTACTAGCGGGACTAGATGAGCAGTTCTTC
TRBV7-6	TRBD2	few	TRBJ2-7	CASSLDSGSSEQYF	TGTGCCAGCAGCTTGGATAGCGGGAGTAGCGAGCAGTACTTC